Listed below are T cell receptor beta chains from one sample, sequenced in a study of cytomegalovirus exposure and HLA in healthy donors. TCRdb's copy holds only in-frame clones and misses some; the assay was immunoSEQ multiplex PCR. The sample has 150,000 to 200,000 clones, 85% seen once. The sample was PBMCs. The receptors were gathered from a man younger than 35 in good health and CMV-seropositive. The CDR3 runs from the conserved cysteine through the conserved F or W. Each record gives: J gene, D gene, clone size, V gene, CDR3 protein, CDR3 DNA. D genes are given only for firm matches. Rows give clone size only sometimes, using once, few, many, or a class for an expanded clone.

J: TRBJ2-2; D: TRBD2; size: -; V: TRBV7-6; CDR3: CASSDLGTTITGELFF; DNA: TGTGCCAGCAGCGATTTAGGGACTACCATCACCGGGGAGCTGTTTTTT
J: TRBJ1-1; D: -; size: once; V: TRBV5-1; CDR3: CASSLSGGVTEAFF; DNA: TGCGCCAGCAGCTTGAGCGGGGGCGTCACTGAAGCTTTCTTT
J: TRBJ1-3; D: -; size: -; V: TRBV9; CDR3: CASSVLGVGNTIYF; DNA: TGTGCCAGCAGCGTACTAGGGGTTGGAAACACCATATATTTT
J: TRBJ1-1; D: TRBD1; size: once; V: TRBV7-9; CDR3: CASSLVDRLNTEAFF; DNA: TGTGCCAGCAGCTTAGTGGACAGGCTGAACACTGAAGCTTTCTTT
J: TRBJ1-2; D: TRBD1; size: -; V: TRBV5-6; CDR3: CASSSLSQGALGYGYTF; DNA: TGTGCCAGCAGCTCCTTATCACAGGGGGCGCTGGGCTATGGCTACACCTTC
J: TRBJ2-5; D: TRBD2; size: once; V: TRBV30; CDR3: CAWSVRLAGEYQETQYF; DNA: TGTGCCTGGAGTGTACGTCTAGCGGGAGAGTACCAAGAGACCCAGTACTTC
J: TRBJ2-5; D: -; size: few; V: TRBV13; CDR3: CASTQSGGSPKETQYF; DNA: TGTGCCAGCACCCAGTCTGGGGGGTCTCCGAAAGAGACCCAGTACTTC
J: TRBJ2-2; D: -; size: -; V: TRBV2; CDR3: CASSSPSHRAGELFF; DNA: TGTGCCAGCAGTTCCCCTAGCCACAGGGCCGGGGAGCTGTTTTTT
J: TRBJ2-5; D: TRBD1; size: -; V: TRBV27; CDR3: CASSFSGTGGRETQYF; DNA: TGTGCCAGCAGTTTCTCCGGGACAGGGGGAAGAGAGACCCAGTACTTC
J: TRBJ1-1; D: TRBD1; size: once; V: TRBV6-1; CDR3: CASSPQGAGTEAFF; DNA: TGTGCCAGCAGTCCACAGGGGGCAGGAACTGAAGCTTTCTTT
J: TRBJ2-3; D: TRBD2; size: -; V: TRBV2; CDR3: CASLGAGVETDTQYF; DNA: TGTGCCAGCTTAGGGGCGGGAGTGGAGACAGATACGCAGTATTTT
J: TRBJ2-1; D: TRBD2; size: -; V: TRBV30; CDR3: CAWSVVAGVYNEQFF; DNA: TGTGCCTGGAGTGTAGTAGCGGGAGTCTACAATGAGCAGTTCTTC
J: TRBJ2-3; D: -; size: once; V: TRBV7-9; CDR3: CASSLSPPDTQYF; DNA: TGTGCCAGCAGCTTAAGCCCTCCGGATACGCAGTATTTT
J: TRBJ1-3; D: -; size: -; V: TRBV5-6; CDR3: CASSGHDGNTIYF; DNA: TGTGCCAGCAGCGGCCACGATGGAAACACCATATATTTT
J: TRBJ2-1; D: TRBD2; size: -; V: TRBV11-2; CDR3: CASSPKAGAARNEQFF; DNA: TGTGCCAGCAGTCCGAAAGCGGGAGCAGCTAGGAATGAGCAGTTCTTC
J: TRBJ2-7; D: TRBD2; size: -; V: TRBV9; CDR3: CASSPRLGSGAGEQYF; DNA: TGTGCCAGCAGCCCCCGGTTAGGTAGCGGGGCGGGCGAGCAGTACTTC
J: TRBJ2-3; D: -; size: -; V: TRBV28; CDR3: CASLVVGSDTQYF; DNA: TGTGCCAGCCTAGTTGTGGGGAGTGATACGCAGTATTTT
J: TRBJ2-5; D: -; size: -; V: TRBV28; CDR3: CASSFGAYRRETQYF; DNA: TGTGCCAGCAGTTTTGGGGCTTACCGGCGAGAGACCCAGTACTTC
J: TRBJ1-6; D: -; size: -; V: TRBV2; CDR3: CASSDKSAGNSPLHF; DNA: TGTGCCAGCAGTGATAAGTCGGCAGGGAATTCACCCCTCCACTTT
J: TRBJ2-7; D: -; size: -; V: TRBV28; CDR3: CASSSIQQGPYEQYF; DNA: TGTGCCAGCAGTTCCATCCAGCAGGGCCCCTACGAGCAGTACTTC
J: TRBJ1-2; D: TRBD1; size: -; V: TRBV6-5; CDR3: CASSYGTGTGYTF; DNA: TGTGCCAGCAGTTACGGGACAGGGACTGGCTACACCTTC
J: TRBJ2-7; D: TRBD2; size: -; V: TRBV6-1; CDR3: CASRMSGRLSYEQYF; DNA: TGTGCCAGCAGGATGAGCGGGAGGCTTTCCTACGAGCAGTACTTC
J: TRBJ2-7; D: -; size: once; V: TRBV5-1; CDR3: CASSLFAGTTLYEQYF; DNA: TGCGCCAGCAGCCTCTTCGCCGGGACAACCCTCTACGAGCAGTACTTC
J: TRBJ1-2; D: TRBD1; size: -; V: TRBV29-1; CDR3: CSDGQGGNYGYTF; DNA: TGCAGCGACGGACAGGGGGGGAACTATGGCTACACCTTC
J: TRBJ2-5; D: TRBD2; size: -; V: TRBV9; CDR3: CASSVVAGGRGETQYF; DNA: TGTGCCAGCAGCGTAGTAGCGGGGGGGCGTGGTGAGACCCAGTACTTC
J: TRBJ2-2; D: TRBD2; size: few; V: TRBV5-4; CDR3: CASSYGLAPNTGELFF; DNA: TGTGCCAGCAGTTACGGACTAGCGCCGAACACCGGGGAGCTGTTTTTT
J: TRBJ2-4; D: -; size: -; V: TRBV27; CDR3: CAKYQGTNKNIQYF; DNA: TGTGCCAAATATCAGGGGACCAACAAAAACATTCAGTACTTC
J: TRBJ2-5; D: -; size: -; V: TRBV18; CDR3: CASSPAGQKETQYF; DNA: TGTGCCAGCTCACCCGCAGGGCAAAAAGAGACCCAGTACTTC
J: TRBJ1-3; D: TRBD1; size: -; V: TRBV2; CDR3: CASSDGDRGRNTIYF; DNA: TGTGCCAGCAGTGACGGAGACAGGGGGCGGAACACCATATATTTT
J: TRBJ2-3; D: TRBD2; size: -; V: TRBV10-2; CDR3: CASSEYLAGVSADTQYF; DNA: TGCGCCAGCAGTGAGTACCTAGCGGGAGTATCCGCAGATACGCAGTATTTT
J: TRBJ1-2; D: TRBD1; size: -; V: TRBV12-5; CDR3: CASGLGTDREKGGYTF; DNA: TGTGCTAGTGGTTTGGGAACGGACAGGGAAAAGGGCGGCTACACCTTC
J: TRBJ2-7; D: TRBD2; size: -; V: TRBV5-1; CDR3: CASSPKTSRGSYEQYF; DNA: TGCGCCAGCAGCCCCAAGACTAGCCGCGGCTCCTACGAGCAGTACTTC
J: TRBJ2-3; D: -; size: once; V: TRBV4-2; CDR3: CASSQDMDYTDTQYF; DNA: TGTGCCAGCAGCCAAGACATGGACTACACAGATACGCAGTATTTT
J: TRBJ2-7; D: TRBD2; size: -; V: TRBV11-2; CDR3: CASSLGLAGGYEQYF; DNA: TGTGCCAGCAGCTTAGGACTAGCGGGAGGCTACGAGCAGTACTTC
J: TRBJ1-6; D: -; size: -; V: TRBV30; CDR3: CAWSLMRSLHF; DNA: TGTGCCTGGAGTCTGATGCGATCCCTCCACTTT
J: TRBJ2-7; D: -; size: -; V: TRBV4-1; CDR3: CASSQEMAVYSYEQYF; DNA: TGCGCCAGCAGCCAAGAAATGGCAGTGTATTCCTACGAGCAGTACTTC
J: TRBJ1-5; D: -; size: -; V: TRBV28; CDR3: CASSPGTTYQPQHF; DNA: TGTGCCAGCAGTCCCGGGACAACCTATCAGCCCCAGCATTTT
J: TRBJ2-7; D: TRBD2; size: few; V: TRBV28; CDR3: CASSKLGGGSEQYF; DNA: TGTGCCAGCAGCAAGCTGGGGGGGGGTTCGGAGCAGTACTTC
J: TRBJ1-3; D: -; size: -; V: TRBV7-8; CDR3: CASSLEARASGNTIYF; DNA: TGTGCCAGCAGCTTAGAAGCAAGAGCCTCTGGAAACACCATATATTTT
J: TRBJ2-7; D: -; size: -; V: TRBV27; CDR3: CASSVGLGSTYYEQYF; DNA: TGTGCCAGCAGTGTTGGACTGGGGAGTACTTACTACGAGCAGTACTTC
J: TRBJ2-3; D: -; size: -; V: TRBV30; CDR3: CAWSVRLAGDTQYF; DNA: TGTGCCTGGAGTGTCAGGCTGGCAGGGGATACGCAGTATTTT
J: TRBJ2-1; D: TRBD1; size: -; V: TRBV2; CDR3: CASLNRQGSYEQFF; DNA: TGTGCCAGCCTCAACCGACAGGGGAGTTATGAGCAGTTCTTC
J: TRBJ1-2; D: TRBD1; size: -; V: TRBV29-1; CDR3: CSVDSGQLNYGYTF; DNA: TGCAGCGTAGACTCGGGACAGCTTAACTATGGCTACACCTTC
J: TRBJ2-3; D: TRBD1; size: -; V: TRBV19; CDR3: CASSSRTGDLTDTQYF; DNA: TGTGCCAGTAGTTCCCGGACAGGGGATTTAACAGATACGCAGTATTTT
J: TRBJ1-6; D: -; size: -; V: TRBV7-9; CDR3: CASSLVGGGQFNSPLHF; DNA: TGTGCCAGCAGCTTAGTTGGAGGCGGGCAGTTTAATTCACCCCTCCACTTT
J: TRBJ1-3; D: -; size: -; V: TRBV28; CDR3: CASSPLGGPIGNTIYF; DNA: TGTGCCAGCAGTCCCCTGGGAGGGCCAATTGGAAACACCATATATTTT
J: TRBJ1-2; D: TRBD1; size: -; V: TRBV6-4; CDR3: CASSAFSGTGDGYTF; DNA: TGTGCCAGCAGTGCCTTCTCCGGGACAGGGGATGGCTACACCTTC